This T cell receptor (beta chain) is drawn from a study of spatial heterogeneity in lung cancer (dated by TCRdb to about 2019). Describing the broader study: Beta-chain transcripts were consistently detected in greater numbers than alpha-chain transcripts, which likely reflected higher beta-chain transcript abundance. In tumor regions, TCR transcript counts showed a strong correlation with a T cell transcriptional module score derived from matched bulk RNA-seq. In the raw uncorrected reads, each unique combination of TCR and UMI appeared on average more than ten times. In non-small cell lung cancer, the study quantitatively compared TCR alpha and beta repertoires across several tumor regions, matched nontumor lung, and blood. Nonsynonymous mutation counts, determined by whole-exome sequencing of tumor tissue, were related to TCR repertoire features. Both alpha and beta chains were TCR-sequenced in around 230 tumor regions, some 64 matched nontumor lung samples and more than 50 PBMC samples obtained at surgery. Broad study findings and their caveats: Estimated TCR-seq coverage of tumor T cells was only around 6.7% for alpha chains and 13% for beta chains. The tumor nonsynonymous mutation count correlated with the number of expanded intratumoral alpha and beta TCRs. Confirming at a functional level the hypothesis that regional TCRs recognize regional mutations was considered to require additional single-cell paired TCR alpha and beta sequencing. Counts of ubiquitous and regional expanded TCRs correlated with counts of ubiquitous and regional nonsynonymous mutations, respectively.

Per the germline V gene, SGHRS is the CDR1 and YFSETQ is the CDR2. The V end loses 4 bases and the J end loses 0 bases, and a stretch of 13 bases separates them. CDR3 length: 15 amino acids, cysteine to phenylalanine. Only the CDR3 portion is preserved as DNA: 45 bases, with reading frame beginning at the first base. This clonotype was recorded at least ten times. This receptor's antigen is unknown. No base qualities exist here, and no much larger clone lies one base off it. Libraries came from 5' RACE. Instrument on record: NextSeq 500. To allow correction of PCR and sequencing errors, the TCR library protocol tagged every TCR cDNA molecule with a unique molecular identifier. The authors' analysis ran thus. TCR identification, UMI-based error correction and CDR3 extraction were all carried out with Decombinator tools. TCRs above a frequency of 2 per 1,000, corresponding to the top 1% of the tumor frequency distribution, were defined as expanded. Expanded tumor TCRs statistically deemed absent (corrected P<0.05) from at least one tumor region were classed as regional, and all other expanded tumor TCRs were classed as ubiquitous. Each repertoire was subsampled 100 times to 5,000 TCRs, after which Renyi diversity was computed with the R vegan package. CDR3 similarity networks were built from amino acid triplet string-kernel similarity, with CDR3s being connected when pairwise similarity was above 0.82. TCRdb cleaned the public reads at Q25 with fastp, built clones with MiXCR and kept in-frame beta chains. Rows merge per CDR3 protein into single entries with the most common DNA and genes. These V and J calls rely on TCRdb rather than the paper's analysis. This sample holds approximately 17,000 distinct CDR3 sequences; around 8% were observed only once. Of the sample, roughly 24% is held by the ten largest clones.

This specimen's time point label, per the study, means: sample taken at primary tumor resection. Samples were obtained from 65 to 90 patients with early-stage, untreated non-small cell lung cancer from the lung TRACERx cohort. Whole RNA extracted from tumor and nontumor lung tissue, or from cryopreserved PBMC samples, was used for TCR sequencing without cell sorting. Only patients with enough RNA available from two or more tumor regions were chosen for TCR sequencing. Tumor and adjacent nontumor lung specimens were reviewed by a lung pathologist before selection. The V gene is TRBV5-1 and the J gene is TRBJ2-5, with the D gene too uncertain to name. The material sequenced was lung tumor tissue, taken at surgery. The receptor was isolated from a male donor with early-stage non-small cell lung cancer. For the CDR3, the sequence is CASSRDGRNQETQYF. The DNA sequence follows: TGCGCCAGCAGCCGAGACGGAAGGAACCAAGAGACCCAGTACTTC.